What follows describes a single T cell receptor (beta chain). The antigen remains undetermined. The data were taken from a study of post-analysis software for immune sequencing data. Notes on the study in general: Four to six TRBV segments, including TRBV5-6, TRBV5-1 and TRBV20-1, were more frequent in patients than controls. Samples sharing a preparation batch grouped tightly together when assessed by F measure.

Unique molecular identifiers had been added to the TCR beta cDNA libraries. TCRdb reprocessed the PCR reads via MiXCR and lists one record per CDR3 protein. The table lists roughly 800,000 distinct CDR3 sequences, 46% of them singletons. V was cut by 1 base and J by 5 bases, with 9 bases left in between. Germline loops: CDR1 KGHDR, CDR2 SFDVKD. This CDR3 comprises 14 residues. Source material: blood. This clonotype originated in a girl under 18 with multiple sclerosis. J is TRBJ2-3 and V is TRBV24-1; a possible D gene is TRBD1 (6 bases). CDR3 nucleotide sequence: TGTGCCACCAGTGATTTAAAGGGGGAAGATACGCAGTATTTT. It specifies CATSDLKGEDTQYF.